This T cell receptor (beta chain) is from a study of control samples from healthy donors and cancer patients. Some clones are missing from TCRdb's copy, which holds only in-frame ones; the method was immunoSEQ multiplex PCR. The sample includes about 160,000 clones, approximately 94% of them seen just once. CDR3 length: 14 amino acids. V dropped 8 bases and J dropped 2 bases, with 14 bases sitting between them. Germline V gives CDR1 MNHEY, CDR2 SMNVEV (reference sequence). Source material: PBMCs. The rearrangement uses TRBV27 and TRBJ2-3, with a possible D match to TRBD2 (6 bases). The TCR was taken from a man between 60 and 75 years old with colorectal cancer. The CDR3 is CASWGLTYTDTQYF. CDR3 nucleotide sequence: TGTGCCAGCTGGGGACTCACGTACACAGATACGCAGTATTTT.